The 29 T cell receptor beta chains below come from one sample, sequenced in a study of control samples from healthy donors and cancer patients. Clones were read by immunoSEQ multiplex PCR, and TCRdb kept only the in-frame ones, dropping some. The sample lists about 60,000 clones; just over 90% were seen once. The sequenced sample consisted of PBMCs. The receptors originated from a woman in her fifties or sixties with colorectal cancer.

This chain connects TRBV6-1 to TRBJ1-5; no clear D. This CDR3 is built from 15 residues. CDR1 MNHNS and CDR2 SASEGT come from the germline V gene. V lost 1 base and J lost 0, with 7 bases in between. CDR3 amino acids: CASSEDTYSNQPQHF. The CDR3 DNA reads as TGTGCCAGCAGTGAAGATACGTATAGCAATCAGCCCCAGCATTTT.

The rearrangement links TRBV11-2 to TRBJ2-1; 8 bases are shared with TRBD2. CDR1 is SGHAT and CDR2 is FQNNGV in the germline V gene. Losses at the gene ends were 1 base for V and 5 bases for J; bases not matched to a gene: 4. This CDR3 has 15 amino acids. As DNA, the CDR3 is TGTGCCAGCAGCTTAGGCAGCGGGAGCGACAATGAGCAGTTCTTC. Residues: CASSLGSGSDNEQFF.

This clone was seen a single time. The V and J genes are TRBV6-1 and TRBJ1-1, with 8 bases fitting TRBD1. V shed 8 bases, J shed 4 bases, and the junction held 9 bases outside the gene matches. Germline loops: CDR1 MNHNS, CDR2 SASEGT. CDR3 length: 14 residues. DNA of the CDR3: TGTGCCAGCTTACCGGACAGGGTGAGCACTGAAGCTTTCTTT. It specifies CASLPDRVSTEAFF.

DNA for the CDR3: TGCAGCGCAAGTGAAGAGACCCAGTACTTC. The encoded protein is CSASEETQYF. The V gene is TRBV29-1, the J gene TRBJ2-5; D not certain. CDR3 length: 10 residues. Deletions cut 7 bases from V and 3 bases from J, with 6 bases between. Looked up from germline, CDR1 is SQVTM and CDR2 is ANQGSEA.

The chain employs TRBV30 and TRBJ2-3; D gene ambiguous. The CDR3 is made up of 13 amino acids. Per germline, CDR1 GTSNPN and CDR2 SVGIG (reference sequence). Trimming shortened V by 3 bases and J by 4 bases, and 11 bases separated the two germline ends. CDR3 coding DNA: TGTGCCTGGAGACCCCTGGCAGCAGATACGCAGTATTTT. This codes for CAWRPLAADTQYF. The whole variable domain, filled in from reference TRBV30 and TRBJ2-3, reads SQTIHQWPATLVQPVGSPLSLECTVEGTSNPNLYWYRQAAGRGLQLLFYSVGIGQISSEVPQNLSASRPQDRQFILSSKKLLLSDSGFYLCAWRPLAADTQYFGPGTRLTVL.

Only one count was recorded for this clone. The J gene is TRBJ1-1, the V gene TRBV3-1 (or the pseudogene TRBV3-2); unclear D gene. CDR1 LGHDT and CDR2 YNNKEL come from the germline V gene (reference sequence). V lost 1 base to trimming and J lost 12 bases, with 12 bases between them. This CDR3 spans 12 amino acids. As DNA, the CDR3 is TGTGCCAGCAGCCAAGCCGGAGGTTTTCCTTTCTTT. Residues: CASSQAGGFPFF.

This clone was seen just once. CDR3 coding DNA: TGTGCCAGCTCACCCCGAGTATCGACTAGGGGGGATCAAGAGACCCAGTACTTC. It translates to CASSPRVSTRGDQETQYF. This chain uses TRBV18 with TRBJ2-5; D possibly uses TRBD1 or TRBD2 (6 bases each). The CDR3 length is 18 residues. The germline CDR1 and CDR2 sequences are KGHSH and LQKENI. Trimming shortened V by 3 bases and J by 2 bases, and 22 bases separated the two germline ends. The whole variable domain, remainder taken from reference TRBV18 and TRBJ2-5, is NAGVMQNPRHLVRRRGQEARLRCSPMKGHSHVYWYRQLPEEGLKFMVYLQKENIIDESGMPKERFSAEFPKEGPSILRIQQVVRGDSAAYFCASSPRVSTRGDQETQYFGPGTRLLVL.

The J gene is TRBJ1-1, the V gene TRBV7-9, with 10 bases identical to TRBD1. The germline CDR1 and CDR2 sequences are SEHNR and FQNEAQ (reference sequence). With 4 bases clipped from V and 3 bases from J, the junction kept 5 bases outside the gene matches. CDR3 length: 15 amino acids. The CDR3 here is CASSSTGGEDTEAFF. The CDR3 DNA reads TGTGCCAGCAGCTCGACAGGGGGCGAGGACACTGAAGCTTTCTTT. Together with reference TRBV7-9 and TRBJ1-1, the CDR3 gives the full variable domain: DTGVSQNPRHKITKRGQNVTFRCDPISEHNRLYWYRQTLGQGPEFLTYFQNEAQLEKSRLLSDRFSAERPKGSFSTLEIQRTEQGDSAMYLCASSSTGGEDTEAFFGQGTRLTVV.

This chain links TRBV18 with TRBJ1-5; a weak D match, TRBD1 (5 bases). The V gene lost 3 bases and the J gene lost 6 bases, with 18 bases spanning the gap. The CDR3 is 16 amino acids. CDR1 and CDR2 from the germline V gene are KGHSH and LQKENI. This CDR3 is CASSPGFDQGGQPQHF. The CDR3 DNA is TGTGCCAGCTCACCGGGGTTTGACCAGGGAGGTCAGCCCCAGCATTTT.

The chain uses TRBV5-4 and TRBJ1-2; TRBD1 matches 8 bases. Germline lookup yields CDR1 SGHNT and CDR2 YYREEE (reference sequence). The CDR3 length is 13 residues. Trimming took 4 bases from V and 6 from J; bases not matched to a gene: 5. CDR3 DNA sequence: TGTGCCAGCAGCCGCCCGGGACAGGATGGCTACACCTTC. Its protein product is CASSRPGQDGYTF.

The V and J genes are TRBV27 and TRBJ1-4; D is unclear. The CDR3 is 12 amino acids. The germline gives CDR1 MNHEY, CDR2 SMNVEV (reference sequence). V was clipped by 8 bases and J by 8 bases, with 12 bases between them. The CDR3: CASGFPGEKLFF. CDR3 DNA sequence: TGTGCCAGCGGGTTTCCCGGGGAAAAACTGTTTTTT.

The chain recombines TRBV6-5 with TRBJ1-6; 8 bases line up with TRBD1. V gave up 8 bases and J gave up 8 bases; unmatched junction bases: 5. The CDR3 totals 13 residues. Germline V CDR1 and CDR2: MNHEY, SVGAGI. The CDR3 DNA is TGTGCCAGCGCGGGACAGGCCGATTCACCCCTCCACTTT. Protein sequence: CASAGQADSPLHF.

This sequence joins TRBV7-2 and TRBJ2-7, with D perhaps being TRBD1 or TRBD2 (5 bases each). V lost 1 base, J lost 5 bases, and 15 bases lay in between. The CDR3 extends over 15 amino acids. Germline CDR1 and CDR2: SGHTA and FQGNSA. CDR3: CASSLEGTVINEQYF. In DNA form, the CDR3 reads TGTGCCAGCAGCTTAGAGGGGACGGTGATAAACGAGCAGTACTTC.

The V gene is TRBV6-1, the J gene TRBJ2-3; 13 positions match TRBD2. Per germline, CDR1 MNHNS and CDR2 SASEGT. V lost 4 bases, J lost 4 bases, and 8 bases stayed unmatched. The CDR3 contains 17 residues. The CDR3 loop is CASSGTSGSVSSDTQYF. CDR3 nucleotide sequence: TGTGCCAGCAGTGGGACTAGCGGGAGTGTTTCATCAGATACGCAGTATTTT.

The chain has TRBV25-1 and TRBJ2-7; the D is unclear. The CDR3 length is 13 residues. CDR1 and CDR2 (germline): MGHDK, SYGVNS. Trimming stripped 3 bases from V and 5 bases from J, with 11 bases between. CDR3 bases: TGTGCCAGCAGTGATGGGGTTCTGGACGAGCAGTACTTC. Translating it yields CASSDGVLDEQYF.

V usage is TRBV30 and J usage is TRBJ2-3, with a tentative D call TRBD2 (6 bases). The CDR3 spans 15 residues. The germline V gene has CDR1 GTSNPN and CDR2 SVGIG (reference sequence). Trimming shortened V by 2 bases and J by 1 base, and 13 bases separated the two germline ends. CDR3 loop: CAWSQVGGGTDTQYF. CDR3 DNA: TGTGCCTGGAGTCAAGTCGGCGGGGGCACAGATACGCAGTATTTT.

This chain joins TRBV7-3 and TRBJ1-1; D is possibly TRBD1 (5 bases). The germline CDR1 and CDR2 sequences are SGHTA and FQGTGA. The CDR3 runs to 17 residues. V lost 1 base and J 0 bases, leaving 15 bases between the germline ends. The CDR3 DNA reads as TGTGCCAGCAGCTTAAGTGGGGGAACGCGGATGAACACTGAAGCTTTCTTT. Encoded protein: CASSLSGGTRMNTEAFF. Variable domain in full (rest from reference TRBV7-3 and TRBJ1-1): GAGVSQTPSNKVTEKGKYVELRCDPISGHTALYWYRQSLGQGPEFLIYFQGTGAADDSGLPNDRFFAVRPEGSVSTLKIQRTERGDSAVYLCASSLSGGTRMNTEAFFGQGTRLTVV.

The rearrangement uses TRBV28 and TRBJ2-3; 10 nucleotides match TRBD1. V lost 4 bases and J lost 5; bases outside the gene matches: 12. Germline V gives CDR1 MDHEN, CDR2 SYDVKM. CDR3 length: 17 amino acids. Written as DNA, the CDR3 is TGTGCCAGCAGTTCCCGGGCGACAGGGGGCCCTATAGATACGCAGTATTTT. Protein: CASSSRATGGPIDTQYF.

J is TRBJ1-1 and V is TRBV10-1; 9 bases agree with TRBD1. Germline lookup yields CDR1 WNHNN and CDR2 SYGVQD (reference sequence). The CDR3 runs to 12 residues. Losses at the gene ends were 6 bases for V and 8 bases for J; bases not matched to a gene: 4. CDR3 amino acids: CASSTGGMEAFF. The CDR3 nucleotides read TGCGCCAGCAGCACAGGGGGCATGGAAGCTTTCTTT.

The chain couples TRBV19 to TRBJ2-6; D remains unclear. The CDR3 sequence is 14 residues long. Deletions cut 6 bases from V and 0 bases from J, with 6 bases between. The germline V gene has CDR1 LNHDA and CDR2 SQIVND (reference sequence). In DNA, the CDR3 is TGTGCCAGTAGGCACGGCTCTGGGGCCAACGTCCTGACTTTC. Residues: CASRHGSGANVLTF.

The chain couples TRBV7-2 to TRBJ2-1; TRBD2 matches at 10 bases. Germline V lookup: CDR1 SGHTA, CDR2 FQGNSA. The CDR3 is 16 residues long. V shed 5 bases and J 3 bases; nucleotides not matched to a gene: 7. In DNA, the CDR3 is TGTGCCAGCAGCGCGAGCGGGGGGGCCTACTACAATGAGCAGTTCTTC. Translation: CASSASGGAYYNEQFF. Full variable domain (outside the CDR3, taken from reference TRBV7-2 and TRBJ2-1): GAGVSQSPSNKVTEKGKDVELRCDPISGHTALYWYRQSLGQGLEFLIYFQGNSAPDKSGLPSDRFSAERTGGSVSTLTIQRTQQEDSAVYLCASSASGGAYYNEQFFGPGTRLTVL.

V usage is TRBV3-1 (or the pseudogene TRBV3-2) and J usage is TRBJ1-2; D remains ambiguous. This CDR3 is 17 amino acids long. Germline CDR1 and CDR2: LGHDT and YNNKEL (reference sequence). The germline V and J ends were trimmed by 0 bases and 4 bases, with 18 bases remaining between them. DNA for the CDR3: TGTGCCAGCAGCCAAGAGGGAGCGGAGGGAATAGGCTATGGCTACACCTTC. It translates to CASSQEGAEGIGYGYTF.

CDR3 protein: CASASGLSTDTQYF. CDR3 coding DNA: TGTGCCAGTGCCTCGGGACTGAGCACAGATACGCAGTATTTT. The chain employs TRBV9 and TRBJ2-3, with D tentatively TRBD2 (6 bases). Trimming took off 8 bases at V and 0 bases at J, with 13 bases between the two ends. The CDR3 runs to 14 residues. The germline V gene encodes CDR1 SGDLS and CDR2 YYNGEE.

This chain uses TRBV5-1 with TRBJ2-1; TRBD2 is a possible D gene (6 bases). The V end was cut by 5 bases, the J end by 12 bases, with 21 bases between. The CDR3 contains 14 residues. The V gene's germline CDR1 is SGHRS and CDR2 YFSETQ. The CDR3 bases are TGCGCCAGCAGAGTTGCGGGTGGAGGGGTCGCGCAGTTCTTC. It translates to CASRVAGGGVAQFF.

The CDR3 protein is CASKLGTGGYGYTF. DNA of the CDR3: TGTGCCAGCAAGCTTGGTACGGGGGGCTATGGCTACACCTTC. The chain joins TRBV2 to TRBJ1-2; D perhaps matches TRBD1 (5 bases). Trimming cost V 7 bases and J 4 bases, with 16 bases left between them. This CDR3 is 14 amino acids long. Per germline, CDR1 SNHLY and CDR2 FYNNEI. Based on the CDR3 plus reference TRBV2 and TRBJ1-2, the full variable domain is EPEVTQTPSHQVTQMGQEVILRCVPISNHLYFYWYRQILGQKVEFLVSFYNNEISEKSEIFDDQFSVERPDGSNFTLKIRSTKLEDSAMYFCASKLGTGGYGYTFGSGTRLTVV.

V is TRBV15 and J is TRBJ2-5; TRBD2 agrees at 10 bases. Unmatched junction bases numbered 14, after V lost 0 bases and J lost 4 bases. The germline CDR1 and CDR2 sequences are LNHNV and YYDKDF (reference sequence). CDR3 length: 19 residues. The CDR3 sequence: CATSRDGLAGDPGGETQYF. The CDR3 DNA sequence: TGTGCCACCAGCAGAGATGGGCTAGCGGGGGATCCTGGAGGAGAGACCCAGTACTTC.

The chain employs TRBV4-1 and TRBJ1-6, with D perhaps matching TRBD1 (6 bases). Germline V gene lookup returns CDR1 MGHRA and CDR2 YSYEKL. V lost 0 bases and J 7 bases, leaving 16 bases between the germline ends. The CDR3 consists of 17 residues. The CDR3 here is CASSQDLGQGLNSPLHF. The DNA of the CDR3 is TGCGCCAGCAGCCAAGATCTTGGGCAGGGGTTGAATTCACCCCTCCACTTT.

The rearrangement joins TRBV7-2 to TRBJ1-1; perhaps TRBD1 as D (5 bases). The CDR3 contains 11 residues. Germline V gene lookup returns CDR1 SGHTA and CDR2 FQGNSA. V gave up 5 bases and J gave up 7 bases, with 8 bases separating them. As DNA, the CDR3 is TGTGCCAGCAGCCCGGGGCTTGAAGCTTTCTTT. This gives the protein CASSPGLEAFF.

The V call is TRBV7-3, the J call TRBJ2-1; D is perhaps TRBD1 (6 bases). The CDR3 contains 13 residues. Trimming removed 5 bases at V and 5 bases at J, with 10 bases between. CDR1 is SGHTA, CDR2 FQGTGA, per germline. CDR3 DNA: TGTGCCAGCAGCCAAGGGGGAAACAATGAGCAGTTCTTC. Translation: CASSQGGNNEQFF.